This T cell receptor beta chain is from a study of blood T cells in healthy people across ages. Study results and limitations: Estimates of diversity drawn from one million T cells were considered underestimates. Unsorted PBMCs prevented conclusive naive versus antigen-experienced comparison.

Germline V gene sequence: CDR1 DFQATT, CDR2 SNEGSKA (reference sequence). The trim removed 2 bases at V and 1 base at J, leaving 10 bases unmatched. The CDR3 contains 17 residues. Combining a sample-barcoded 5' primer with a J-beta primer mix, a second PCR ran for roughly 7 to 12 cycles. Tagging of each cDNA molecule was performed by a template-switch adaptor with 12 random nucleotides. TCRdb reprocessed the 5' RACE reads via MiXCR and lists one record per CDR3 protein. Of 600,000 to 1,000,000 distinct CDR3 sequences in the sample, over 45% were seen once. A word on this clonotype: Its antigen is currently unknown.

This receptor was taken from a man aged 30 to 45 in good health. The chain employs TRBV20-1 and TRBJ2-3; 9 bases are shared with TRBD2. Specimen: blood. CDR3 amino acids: CSARQLQAGGGTDTQYF. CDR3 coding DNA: TGCAGTGCTAGACAACTTCAAGCGGGAGGTGGCACAGATACGCAGTATTTT.